This note documents a single TCR beta chain sequence. This clonotype was counted at least ten times. Its antigen is still unknown. No much larger clonotype is one base removed from it; base qualities were not supplied. Trimming leaves V shorter by 0 bases and J shorter by 0 bases, with the junction holding 3 bases beyond the gene matches. Taken from the germline V gene (reference sequence), the CDR1 and CDR2 loops are SEHNR and FQNEAQ. The CDR3 measures 19 amino acids from cysteine to phenylalanine. Of all the DNA, just the CDR3 is kept, 57 bases in frame from base 1. The reads were generated on an Illumina HiSeq 1500. Starting from the raw public reads, TCRdb applied fastp trimming at Q25, assembled clones with MiXCR and retained in-frame beta chains. Entries are consolidated by CDR3 protein sequence, retaining the most common genes and DNA. Present in this sample are 650,000 to 900,000 distinct CDR3 sequences, almost 30% of which were seen just once. The ten largest clones capture around 12% of the sample.

The treatment or condition label, read with the paper, signifies: in vitro stimulation with specific CMV peptide epitopes to enrich CMV-specific T cells. The data derive from a study of T cell repertoires in cytomegalovirus infection (dated by TCRdb to about 2019). For the study in its entirety: The peptide stimulations were aimed at well-studied HLA-B-restricted epitopes as well as recently identified HLA-C-restricted CMV epitopes, whose presentation resists viral immunomodulation. The HLA type of each donor mattered for the analysis, because public TCR beta signatures pointed to carriage of CMV infection along with the matching HLA type. Broad study findings and their caveats: The ex vivo response was dominated by HLA-C-restricted CMV-specific TCR beta clonotypes, which also provided the single most frequent clonotype in two of eight donors. In both this cohort and an independent cohort of 352 donors, the cumulative frequency of public TCR beta family members distinguished carriers of CMV infection plus the relevant HLA type.

The specimen comprised cultured CD8+ T cells from PBMCs, sampled from culture after CMV antigen stimulation. The receptor's source is a human donor in good health (CMV status not recorded). Some clones in this sample may be carry-over from other donors' samples. This receptor chain uses TRBV7-9 and TRBJ2-1; 15 central nucleotides agree with TRBD2. The CDR3 region reads CASSLALGLAGGSYNEQFF. The DNA sequence follows: TGTGCCAGCAGCTTAGCCCTGGGACTAGCGGGGGGCTCCTACAATGAGCAGTTCTTC.